This T cell receptor beta chain was sequenced in a study of T cells in Graves' hyperthyroidism and ophthalmopathy. Regarding the study as a whole: Blood samples included most of the expanded thyroid clonotypes exceeding 0.001.

This CDR3 is built from 14 residues. Germline CDR1 and CDR2: SEHNR and FQNEAQ (reference sequence). The V and J ends lost 7 bases and 1 base respectively, with 13 bases between them. RNA transcripts gave rise to amplified TCR beta CDR3 regions. When the TCR CDR3 underwent first-round RT-PCR, the HTBI primer set was used. TCRdb ran MiXCR on the multiplex PCR reads and lists one entry per CDR3 protein. The data contain 300,000 or so distinct CDR3 sequences, approximately 17% of them seen just once; the ten biggest clones take up roughly 53%. This clonotype was counted at least ten times. Antigen: not known.

The specimen was blood. The receptor comes from a woman in her fifties or sixties with Graves' ophthalmopathy. V is TRBV7-9 and J is TRBJ1-1, with D uncertain. This CDR3 is CASTRTPGNTEAFF. Here the CDR3 DNA reads TGTGCCAGCACCCGAACCCCCGGGAACACTGAAGCTTTCTTT.